These 10 T cell receptor beta chains share one sample of origin, sequenced in a study of CD8 T cells in ankylosing spondylitis. TCRdb recomputed calls from the 5' RACE reads with MiXCR, one row per CDR3 protein. The sample contains around 180,000 distinct CDR3 sequences, 10% to 15% of which appear only once. Sample: blood, either unsorted or a sorted T cell fraction (not recorded which). Source of these receptors: a female donor with ankylosing spondylitis or in good health (not recorded which).

This clonotype was seen a few times. Sequence at one end of the junction differs from germline and may be a read error. The genes are TRBV15 and TRBJ2-7; 10 bases align to TRBD1. CDR3 length: 17 residues. Germline V gene lookup returns CDR1 LNHNV and CDR2 YYDKDF (reference sequence). The CDR3 reads CATSRELGQGPDYEQYF. The CDR3 DNA follows: TGTGCCACGAGCAGAGAGCTGGGACAGGGGCCAGACTACGAGCAGTACTTC.

This clonotype was detected many times. This CDR3 reads CSAPRAGPYNEQFF. As DNA, the CDR3 is TGCAGTGCACCTAGAGCGGGGCCGTACAATGAGCAGTTCTTC. This chain uses TRBV20-1 with TRBJ2-1; 7 bases line up with TRBD2. V lost 6 bases, J lost 4 bases, and 9 bases stayed unmatched. CDR3 size: 14 residues. Germline loops: CDR1 DFQATT, CDR2 SNEGSKA (reference sequence).

The table lists this clonotype with many counts. This rearrangement joins TRBV7-2 to TRBJ2-1; D may be TRBD2 (6 bases). The CDR3 consists of 16 residues. The germline V gene has CDR1 SGHTA and CDR2 FQGNSA. The ends were cut back, 3 bases at V and 4 bases at J, with 16 bases in the middle. The CDR3 DNA is TGTGCCAGCAGCTTTGGGGTCGCGGGGCCGTACAATGAGCAGTTCTTC. It specifies CASSFGVAGPYNEQFF.

Ten or more counts support this clonotype. The chain has TRBV6-5 and TRBJ2-7; 8 bases line up with TRBD2. The V gene end was trimmed by 1 base and the J gene end by 3 bases; junction bases not matched to a gene: 8. Per germline, CDR1 MNHEY and CDR2 SVGAGI. CDR3 length: 16 residues. The CDR3 nucleotides are TGTGCCAGCAGTTACTACAGCGGGGGAATGTTCTACGAGCAGTACTTC. This gives the protein CASSYYSGGMFYEQYF.

About this clonotype: Since a much larger clone is just one base distant, this may be a read error. This chain uses TRBV20-1 with TRBJ2-7; 8 bases agree with TRBD2. The CDR3 consists of 15 residues. Germline V gene lookup returns CDR1 DFQATT and CDR2 SNEGSKA (reference sequence). DNA for the CDR3: TGCAGTGCTAGATTCATCGGGAGGGCCTCTAGCGAGCAGCACTTC. Residues: CSARFIGRASSEQHF.

This clonotype has at least ten counts. CDR3 in DNA: TGCGCCAGCAGCTTGGACGGGACTAGCACAGATACGCAGTATTTT. This codes for CASSLDGTSTDTQYF. The chain combines TRBV5-1 with TRBJ2-3; the D gene is possibly TRBD2 (6 bases). Germline V gene lookup returns CDR1 SGHRS and CDR2 YFSETQ. Trimming shortened V by 0 bases and J by 0 bases, and 8 bases separated the two germline ends. CDR3 length: 15 amino acids.

This clonotype was detected many times. V gene TRBV12-3 or TRBV12-4 combines with J gene TRBJ1-5, with D unresolved. This CDR3 comprises 14 residues. V dropped 8 bases and J dropped 4 bases, with 15 bases sitting between them. CDR3 amino acids: CASGPREANQPQHF. The CDR3 coding sequence is TGTGCCAGCGGCCCCCGGGAAGCGAATCAGCCCCAGCATTTT.

In its sample, this clonotype was seen a few times. CDR3 DNA: TGTGCCAGTAGGTCGGAGGGGGCCGGGGAGACCCAGTACTTC. Protein sequence: CASRSEGAGETQYF. The chain uses TRBV19 and TRBJ2-5, with D possibly TRBD1 on 7 matching bases. The V end was cut by 6 bases, the J end by 5 bases, with 16 bases between. Germline V gene sequence: CDR1 LNHDA, CDR2 SQIVND (reference sequence). The CDR3 has 14 amino acids.

The rearrangement joins TRBV4-3 to TRBJ2-1; 7 bases are a match to TRBD2. J lost 7 bases, V lost 4 bases, and 16 bases had no gene match. Germline V lookup: CDR1 LGHNA, CDR2 YSLEER. The CDR3 contains 17 residues. The chain's CDR3 is CASSLQTGREIGNEQFF. For the CDR3, the DNA is TGCGCCAGCAGCCTTCAAACGGGGCGGGAGATTGGAAATGAGCAGTTCTTC.

This clonotype was recorded a few times. The V and J genes are TRBV5-1 and TRBJ1-6; D call uncertain. The CDR3 has 16 amino acids. Trimming removed 0 bases at V and 5 bases at J, with 12 bases between. Germline CDR1 is SGHRS and CDR2 is YFSETQ. The CDR3 region is CASSLGGTADNSPLHF. CDR3 DNA sequence: TGCGCCAGCAGCTTGGGAGGCACAGCCGATAATTCACCCCTCCACTTT.